These 21 T cell receptor beta chains came from one sample sequenced in a study of regulatory T cells in long-lasting Graves disease. Construction of the TCR beta libraries employed iRepertoire HTBI primers in conjunction with Arm-PCR of CDR3 regions. One entry per CDR3 protein, called by TCRdb with MiXCR from the multiplex PCR reads. Of roughly 500,000 distinct CDR3 sequences in the sample, roughly 13% were seen once. Time point given: newly diagnosed GD, antithyroid drugs for less than 3 months. There was RNA extracted from PBMCs, and the TCR library was made from it. The same data also contributed to another study, on T cells in Graves' hyperthyroidism and ophthalmopathy.

Sequencing used peripheral blood mononuclear cells (PBMCs), obtained at new diagnosis, from a patient treated with antithyroid drugs. Every receptor here comes from a young man with Graves disease.

This clonotype was recorded at least ten times. V and J are TRBV5-1 and TRBJ2-7; 13 bases line up with TRBD2. The J segment lost 2 bases and the V segment lost 2 bases, leaving 7 bases of the junction unmatched. The CDR3 sequence is 17 residues long. Germline CDR1 and CDR2: SGHRS and YFSETQ. CDR3 sequence: CASSLLAGGPLPYEQYF. The CDR3, as DNA: TGCGCCAGCAGCTTACTAGCGGGAGGGCCCCTCCCCTACGAGCAGTACTTC.

This clonotype was counted a few times. The chain carries TRBV19 and TRBJ1-5; 9 nucleotides line up with TRBD1. CDR1 LNHDA and CDR2 SQIVND come from the germline V gene (reference sequence). V was pared by 3 bases and J by 4 bases, with 4 bases of the junction left unmatched. The CDR3 length is 15 residues. DNA for the CDR3: TGTGCCAGTAGTATCGGTGGGACAGGGAATCAGCCCCAGCATTTT. It specifies CASSIGGTGNQPQHF. Together with reference TRBV19 and TRBJ1-5, the CDR3 gives the full variable domain: DGGITQSPKYLFRKEGQNVTLSCEQNLNHDAMYWYRQDPGQGLRLIYYSQIVNDFQKGDIAEGYSVSREKKESFPLTVTSAQKNPTAFYLCASSIGGTGNQPQHFGDGTRLSIL.

The J gene is TRBJ1-4, the V gene TRBV5-1; D is uncertain. The CDR3 length is 17 residues. In germline, CDR1 is SGHRS, CDR2 YFSETQ. V lost 4 bases to trimming and J lost 0 bases, with 16 bases between them. The CDR3 loop reads CASSPGRVDSTNEKLFF. The CDR3 nucleotides read TGCGCCAGCAGCCCCGGGCGGGTCGACTCAACTAATGAAAAACTGTTTTTT.

The chain carries TRBV19 and TRBJ2-3; 8 bases line up with TRBD2. CDR1 and CDR2 from the germline V gene are LNHDA and SQIVND (reference sequence). V lost 3 bases and J lost 5; bases outside the gene matches: 10. This CDR3 contains 16 residues. CDR3: CASSMGDGSGRDTQYF. The CDR3 DNA sequence: TGTGCCAGTAGTATGGGGGATGGAAGCGGGAGAGATACGCAGTATTTT.

The sample holds many counts of this clonotype. In nucleotides, the CDR3 is TGTGCCAGCAGCTTGGCCCTCTCAGATACGCAGTATTTT. Protein sequence: CASSLALSDTQYF. The rearrangement uses TRBV5-6 and TRBJ2-3; no reliable D call. Trimming pared 0 bases from V and 4 bases from J, leaving 6 bases between. Per the germline V gene, CDR1 is SGHDT and CDR2 is YYEEEE. The CDR3 sequence is 13 residues long.

A remark on this clonotype: With a much larger clone just one base away, this may be a read error. This chain links TRBV29-1 with TRBJ2-3, with 8 bases that match TRBD1. This CDR3 has 14 amino acids. Germline V gene lookup returns CDR1 SQVTM and CDR2 ANQGSEA. DNA for the CDR3: TGCAGTGCACCAGGGGGCGCAAGCACAGATATGCAGTATTTT. This codes for CSAPGGASTDMQYF.

This clonotype was detected only a few times. This chain uses TRBV5-1 with TRBJ2-2; perhaps TRBD2 as D (6 bases). Trimming took 3 bases from V and 7 from J, leaving 13 bases between them. CDR1 and CDR2 (germline): SGHRS, YFSETQ. The CDR3 consists of 14 residues. CDR3 sequence: CASSSSWGGGELFF. For the CDR3, the DNA is TGCGCCAGCAGCTCTTCGTGGGGAGGCGGGGAGCTGTTTTTT.

This clonotype was picked up a small number of times. The genes are TRBV12-3 or TRBV12-4 and TRBJ2-4, with a weak D call TRBD1 (5 bases). This CDR3 comprises 13 residues. V dropped 2 bases and J dropped 8 bases, with 10 bases sitting between them. CDR3 DNA sequence: TGTGCCAGCAGTTTATCCTCACAGGACATTCAGTACTTC. This translates into CASSLSSQDIQYF.

The table lists this clonotype with many counts. This chain links TRBV9 with TRBJ2-5; D tentatively fits TRBD1 or TRBD2 (5 bases each). The CDR3 is made up of 14 amino acids. CDR1 and CDR2 from the germline V gene are SGDLS and YYNGEE. V gave up 0 bases and J gave up 1 base, with 7 bases separating them. The CDR3 loop reads CASSVGGTQETQYF. CDR3 coding DNA: TGTGCCAGCAGCGTAGGGGGGACCCAAGAGACCCAGTACTTC.

The table lists this clonotype with many counts. The chain joins TRBV28 to TRBJ2-1; D possibly corresponds to TRBD1 (6 bases). This CDR3 is 14 amino acids long. The V end was cut by 6 bases, the J end by 6 bases, with 15 bases between. Germline CDR1 reads MDHEN; CDR2 reads SYDVKM. The CDR3 DNA is TGTGCCAGCAGCTTAACAGCAGGGGTCAATGAGCAGTTCTTC. It specifies CASSLTAGVNEQFF. Together with reference TRBV28 and TRBJ2-1, the CDR3 gives the full variable domain: DVKVTQSSRYLVKRTGEKVFLECVQDMDHENMFWYRQDPGLGLRLIYFSYDVKMKEKGDIPEGYSVSREKKERFSLILESASTNQTSMYLCASSLTAGVNEQFFGPGTRLTVL.

This clonotype showed up many times. This sequence joins TRBV12-3 or TRBV12-4 and TRBJ2-7; no clear D. This CDR3 has 12 residues. V dropped 2 bases and J dropped 3 bases, with 5 bases sitting between them. Here the CDR3 DNA reads TGTGCCAGCAGTTTAAGTTACTACGAGCAGTACTTC. Translating it yields CASSLSYYEQYF.

This chain links TRBV7-8 with TRBJ2-1; tentatively, D is TRBD1 (7 bases). Germline V gene sequence: CDR1 SGHVS, CDR2 FQNEAQ. The CDR3 sequence is 13 residues long. V lost 8 bases and J lost 8, with 16 bases in between. CDR3 amino acids: CASSQGGYDEQFF. CDR3 DNA sequence: TGTGCCAGCTCCCAGGGGGGATACGATGAGCAGTTCTTC.

This clonotype was seen repeatedly, ten times or more. The chain uses TRBV11-3 and TRBJ2-1; TRBD1 matches 9 bases. The germline CDR1 and CDR2 sequences are SGHNT and YENEEA. The CDR3 contains 16 residues. With V trimmed by 0 bases and J by 2 bases, 2 bases remained unmatched. Here the CDR3 reads CASSLEGTGTYNEQFF. CDR3 nucleotides: TGTGCCAGCAGCTTAGAGGGGACAGGGACCTACAATGAGCAGTTCTTC.

CDR3 DNA sequence: TGTGCCAGCAGCGGCGGGAGGGCCTGGAGTGAGCAGTTCTTC. This sequence encodes CASSGGRAWSEQFF. The chain recombines TRBV12-3 or TRBV12-4 with TRBJ2-1; TRBD2 matches at 9 bases. The CDR3 is made up of 14 amino acids. V shed 6 bases, J shed 9 bases, and the junction held 9 bases outside the gene matches.

This clonotype was seen more than once but under ten times. V usage is TRBV6-1 and J usage is TRBJ2-3; 11 bases match TRBD2. The CDR3 extends over 17 amino acids. Germline assignment: CDR1 MNHNS and CDR2 SASEGT. V lost 3 bases, J lost 5 bases, and 10 bases stayed unmatched. CDR3 region: CASSDPTSGSLVDTQYF. DNA for the CDR3: TGTGCCAGCAGTGACCCAACTAGCGGGAGCCTGGTAGATACGCAGTATTTT.

This clonotype came up many times. The rearrangement uses TRBV2 and TRBJ2-1, with 16 bases identical to TRBD2. This CDR3 comprises 18 residues. V trimming: 0 bases; J trimming: 8 bases; junction bases outside the gene matches: 7. Germline V gives CDR1 SNHLY, CDR2 FYNNEI. The CDR3 coding sequence is TGTGCCAGCAGTGAAGCGCTTCCGGGACTAGCGGGAGGGGATGAGCAGTTCTTC. This encodes CASSEALPGLAGGDEQFF. The whole variable domain, remainder taken from reference TRBV2 and TRBJ2-1, is EPEVTQTPSHQVTQMGQEVILRCVPISNHLYFYWYRQILGQKVEFLVSFYNNEISEKSEIFDDQFSVERPDGSNFTLKIRSTKLEDSAMYFCASSEALPGLAGGDEQFFGPGTRLTVL.

Ten or more counts support this clonotype. The chain employs TRBV30 and TRBJ1-5; D call uncertain. The CDR3 is 14 amino acids. V was trimmed by 2 bases and J by 4 bases, leaving 12 bases between them. CDR1 GTSNPN and CDR2 SVGIG come from the germline V gene (reference sequence). The CDR3 reads CAWSPGGGNQPQHF. DNA of the CDR3: TGTGCCTGGAGTCCGGGTGGAGGGAATCAGCCCCAGCATTTT.

This clonotype was found many times. The chain employs TRBV24-1 and TRBJ2-7; D not certain. CDR1 and CDR2 from the germline V gene are KGHDR and SFDVKD. This CDR3 is 11 amino acids long. Trimming took off 5 bases at V and 3 bases at J, with 4 bases between the two ends. CDR3 sequence reads: CATSVGYEQYF. CDR3 in DNA: TGTGCCACCAGTGTGGGCTACGAGCAGTACTTC.

This clonotype showed up many times. An end of the junction does not agree with germline; a read error may underlie this. This rearrangement joins TRBV5-1 to TRBJ2-7; D remains unclear. The CDR3 covers 15 residues. Germline V gives CDR1 SGHRS, CDR2 YFSETQ. The chain's CDR3 is CASRLDQFSPYEQYF. For the CDR3, the DNA is TGCGCCAGCAGATTGGACCAGTTCTCGCCGTACGAGCAGTACTTC.

This clonotype was detected many times. This sequence joins TRBV12-3 or TRBV12-4 and TRBJ2-1, with TRBD2 matching 8 bases. The CDR3 sequence is 15 residues long. Losses at the gene ends were 6 bases for V and 5 bases for J; bases not matched to a gene: 9. The CDR3 bases are TGTGCCAGCAGCTTGGGCCTAGCGGGCGACAATGAGCAGTTCTTC. Amino acid sequence: CASSLGLAGDNEQFF.

This clonotype came up many times. This chain connects TRBV5-1 to TRBJ2-1; 7 bases map to TRBD1. In germline, CDR1 is SGHRS, CDR2 YFSETQ. The CDR3 has 16 residues. Germline trimming cut 1 base from V and 0 bases from J; bases unmatched to any gene: 4. In DNA form, the CDR3 reads TGCGCCAGCAGCTTGCTGACAGGGAGCTCCTACAATGAGCAGTTCTTC. Its protein is CASSLLTGSSYNEQFF.